These T cell receptor beta chains were read from a single sample in a study of T cell responses to AZD1222 COVID-19 vaccine. The table came from immunoSEQ multiplex PCR; TCRdb's copy has only in-frame clones and leaves some out. The sample holds around 64,000 clones; 83% are singletons and the top ten take about 6.5%. Material: peripheral blood, obtained 28 days after the second AZD1222 dose. These receptors all stem from an adult who received the AZD1222 COVID-19 vaccine. Each CDR3 is given with its conserved first and last residue. The order of the fields is D gene, V gene, J gene, CDR3 protein. A D gene is named only where the DNA matches it firmly.

d_call: .; v_call: TRBV6-5; j_call: TRBJ1-1; cdr3_aa: CASSFGGEAFF
d_call: TRBD1; v_call: TRBV6-5; j_call: TRBJ2-7; cdr3_aa: CASSRTGLTYEQYF
d_call: .; v_call: TRBV2; j_call: TRBJ1-3; cdr3_aa: CASSRRSQNSGNTIYF
d_call: .; v_call: TRBV11-2; j_call: TRBJ1-2; cdr3_aa: CASSPRGAQPNYGYTF
d_call: .; v_call: TRBV7-9; j_call: TRBJ2-1; cdr3_aa: CASSPTREQFF
d_call: .; v_call: TRBV19; j_call: TRBJ1-2; cdr3_aa: CASSIIGGRGGYTF
d_call: TRBD2; v_call: TRBV11-3; j_call: TRBJ2-5; cdr3_aa: CASSLSGGQETQYF
d_call: TRBD1; v_call: TRBV19; j_call: TRBJ1-5; cdr3_aa: CASSPDRDGQPQHF
d_call: .; v_call: TRBV19; j_call: TRBJ1-1; cdr3_aa: CASSISGASETEAFF
d_call: TRBD1; v_call: TRBV5-1; j_call: TRBJ1-3; cdr3_aa: CASSSGTGGLGNTIYF